The source of this T cell receptor (beta chain) is a study of Ad26.COV2.S vaccination and SARS-CoV-2 variants. This table comes from immunoSEQ multiplex PCR, and its TCRdb copy is limited to in-frame clones, with some not included. Of about 320,000 clones detected, approximately 86% appear once; the ten largest clones hold 1.9%. With 1 base removed from V and 2 bases from J, the gap between germline ends came to 13 bases. This CDR3 is 16 amino acids long. In germline, CDR1 is MGHRA, CDR2 YSYEKL. Treatment here: some 20 received Ad26.COV2.S at low or high dose, single or two shots; several received placebo; per-sample allocation not given. Collection of the samples took place on day 63 after the first injection of vaccine or placebo.

V usage is TRBV4-1 and J usage is TRBJ2-3, with D possibly matching TRBD1 (6 bases). This sequence was found in a person aged 18-60 years who received the Ad26.COV2.S COVID-19 vaccine or a placebo. Here the sequenced sample was peripheral blood, taken in a trial of Ad26.COV2.S vaccine versus placebo. CDR3 loop: CASSQGTAKATDTQYF. The CDR3 DNA sequence: TGCGCCAGCAGCCAAGGGACAGCTAAAGCCACAGATACGCAGTATTTT.